This T cell receptor (beta chain) was sequenced for a study of blood T cell repertoires in COVID-19. For the study at large: From T cells, B-cell-depleted T cells, or PBMCs came the material, which was cDNA or gDNA.

The CDR3 extends over 18 amino acids. J gave up 0 bases and V 3 bases, and 10 bases lay outside the gene matches. The germline gives CDR1 LGHDT, CDR2 YNNKEL (reference sequence). The protocol was immunoSEQ multiplex PCR, while the TCRdb copy is restricted to in-frame clones and leaves out a portion. The sample holds 200,000 to 250,000 clones, 82% seen once. The source material was peripheral blood. This TCR derives from a woman over 75 with COVID-19, enrolled during active disease. This sequence joins TRBV3-1 (or the pseudogene TRBV3-2) and TRBJ2-7; 11 bases agree with TRBD1. The CDR3 is CASSQDRGPYPSSYEQYF. For the CDR3, the DNA is TGTGCCAGCAGCCAGGACAGGGGGCCTTACCCTAGCTCCTACGAGCAGTACTTC.